This T cell receptor (beta chain) was retrieved from a study of T-cell memory formation after mild COVID-19. Libraries for TCRalpha and TCRbeta carried sample barcodes and unique molecular identifiers via 5'RACE. MiXCR was run by TCRdb on the 5' RACE reads, yielding one entry per CDR3 protein. The profile covers roughly 250,000 distinct CDR3 sequences, with roughly 17% appearing a single time and 3.5% to 4% taken by the ten largest. Ten or more counts support this clonotype. Sequencing used PBMCs or a T cell subset sorted from them (not recorded which). The receptor comes from a young man who had mild COVID-19 (a few samples of this study predate the infection). Cell type and time point are not known.

The CDR3 sequence: CASSLDGYNEQFF. CDR3 nucleotides: TGCGCCAGCAGCTTGGACGGGTACAATGAGCAGTTCTTC. The chain recombines TRBV5-1 with TRBJ2-1; D is uncertain. Between the trimmed V and J ends, which lost 0 bases and 4 bases, there was a span of 5 bases. The CDR3 is made up of 13 amino acids. CDR1 is SGHRS, CDR2 YFSETQ, per germline.